The 19 T cell receptor beta chains listed next were all sequenced from one sample in a study of blood T cell repertoires in COVID-19. The data were produced by immunoSEQ multiplex PCR, yet TCRdb's version contains in-frame clones alone and is incomplete. The sample has under 200,000 clones; 80% to 90% are singletons. The specimen sequenced was peripheral blood. The source is a woman in her 70s with acute or convalescent COVID-19.

J is TRBJ2-3 and V is TRBV27; a weak D match, TRBD2 (6 bases). The germline V and J ends were trimmed by 3 bases and 2 bases, with 15 bases remaining between them. The CDR3 has 16 amino acids. CDR1 and CDR2 from the germline V gene are MNHEY and SMNVEV (reference sequence). CDR3 residues: CASSLSSGETTDTQYF. The CDR3 nucleotides are TGTGCCAGCAGTTTGAGTAGCGGAGAAACCACAGATACGCAGTATTTT.

The chain employs TRBV10-3 and TRBJ1-2; no definite D call. Trimming took off 2 bases at V and 2 bases at J, with 6 bases between the two ends. CDR1 and CDR2 (germline): ENHRY, SYGVKD. The CDR3 covers 13 residues. CDR3 residues: CAISEERNYGYTF. The CDR3 DNA follows: TGTGCCATCAGTGAGGAGAGAAACTATGGCTACACCTTC.

This chain connects TRBV5-6 to TRBJ2-3; perhaps TRBD1 as D (5 bases). The CDR3 totals 13 residues. CDR1 and CDR2 from the germline V gene are SGHDT and YYEEEE. V lost 1 base and J 4 bases, leaving 7 bases between the germline ends. CDR3 loop: CASSLPGPDTQYF. CDR3 sequence (DNA): TGTGCCAGCAGCTTGCCAGGGCCAGATACGCAGTATTTT.

The chain joins TRBV7-8 to TRBJ2-2; tentative D call: TRBD2 (5 bases). V lost 5 bases to trimming and J lost 1 base, with 14 bases between them. Germline CDR1 and CDR2: SGHVS and FQNEAQ. The CDR3 sequence is 16 residues long. The CDR3 loop is CASSPRGLGNTGELFF. The CDR3 region has the DNA TGTGCCAGCAGCCCCCGCGGGCTGGGGAACACCGGGGAGCTGTTTTTT.

The chain recombines TRBV7-3 with TRBJ1-1; a weak D match, TRBD1 (6 bases). The CDR3 runs 13 residues. V lost 1 base and J 6 bases, leaving 9 bases between the germline ends. Germline values: CDR1 SGHTA, CDR2 FQGTGA. CDR3 DNA sequence: TGTGCCAGCAGCTTAAACAGGGAATCTGAAGCTTTCTTT. It encodes CASSLNRESEAFF.

This sequence joins TRBV19 and TRBJ2-2; 10 bases agree with TRBD1. The V gene end was trimmed by 10 bases and the J gene end by 6 bases; junction bases not matched to a gene: 5. The germline CDR1 and CDR2 sequences are LNHDA and SQIVND (reference sequence). The CDR3 has 13 amino acids. CDR3 amino acids: CATSGTGAGELFF. In nucleotides, the CDR3 is TGTGCCACCTCTGGGACAGGGGCCGGGGAGCTGTTTTTT. Together with reference TRBV19 and TRBJ2-2, the CDR3 gives the full variable domain: DGGITQSPKYLFRKEGQNVTLSCEQNLNHDAMYWYRQDPGQGLRLIYYSQIVNDFQKGDIAEGYSVSREKKESFPLTVTSAQKNPTAFYLCATSGTGAGELFFGEGSRLTVL.

V usage is TRBV7-9 and J usage is TRBJ2-1; no firm D call. In germline, CDR1 is SEHNR, CDR2 FQNEAQ (reference sequence). The CDR3 has 16 amino acids. The V end lost 5 bases, the J end lost 0 bases, and 14 bases lay between the germline ends. This CDR3 is CASSVETVPSYNEQFF. CDR3 DNA sequence: TGTGCCAGCAGCGTGGAGACGGTTCCCTCCTACAATGAGCAGTTCTTC.

The V call is TRBV7-2, the J call TRBJ1-2; 8 nucleotides line up with TRBD1. From germline, CDR1 is SGHTA and CDR2 FQGNSA. CDR3 length: 15 amino acids. V lost 5 bases and J lost 5; bases outside the gene matches: 10. The CDR3 DNA sequence: TGTGCCAGCAGCCAACGGCAGGGACAGGTTTATGGCTACACCTTC. As protein: CASSQRQGQVYGYTF.

The chain is built from TRBV11-2 and TRBJ2-7; 9 bases are a match to TRBD1. J gave up 5 bases and V 1 base, and 6 bases lay outside the gene matches. CDR3 size: 15 residues. Germline assignment: CDR1 SGHAT and CDR2 FQNNGV. The CDR3 loop is CASSLVTGGNNEQYF. CDR3 DNA: TGTGCCAGCAGCTTAGTGACAGGGGGGAATAACGAGCAGTACTTC.

The chain links TRBV27 to TRBJ2-2, with D maybe TRBD2 (6 bases). Trimming took 2 bases from V and 7 from J, leaving 17 bases between them. Germline loops: CDR1 MNHEY, CDR2 SMNVEV (reference sequence). The length of the CDR3 is 16 residues. CDR3 loop: CASSLIWAGRGGELFF. CDR3 sequence (DNA): TGTGCCAGCAGTTTAATTTGGGCAGGGCGGGGCGGGGAGCTGTTTTTT.

This clone has only one observation. The J gene is TRBJ1-2, the V gene TRBV7-9, with D possibly TRBD1 on 6 matching bases. The CDR3 covers 14 residues. Trimming removed 1 base from V and 3 bases from J, with 9 bases in between. Germline V gene lookup returns CDR1 SEHNR and CDR2 FQNEAQ (reference sequence). The CDR3 is CASSLGGRHYGYTF. The DNA for the CDR3 is TGTGCCAGCAGCTTAGGGGGGCGTCACTATGGCTACACCTTC. The whole variable domain, remainder taken from reference TRBV7-9 and TRBJ1-2, is DTGVSQNPRHKITKRGQNVTFRCDPISEHNRLYWYRQTLGQGPEFLTYFQNEAQLEKSRLLSDRFSAERPKGSFSTLEIQRTEQGDSAMYLCASSLGGRHYGYTFGSGTRLTVV.

The chain couples TRBV4-2 to TRBJ2-2; D perhaps matches TRBD1 (6 bases). Trimming pared 1 base from V and 0 bases from J, leaving 12 bases between. Per germline, CDR1 LGHNA and CDR2 YNFKEQ. The CDR3 loop spans 17 amino acids. CDR3 nucleotide sequence: TGTGCCAGCAGCCAAGCGGGGACACGCTCGAACACCGGGGAGCTGTTTTTT. Encoded protein: CASSQAGTRSNTGELFF.

The rearrangement uses TRBV7-2 and TRBJ2-7; tentatively, D is TRBD2 (5 bases). Trimming took 8 bases from V and 3 from J, leaving 11 bases between them. Germline lookup yields CDR1 SGHTA and CDR2 FQGNSA. This CDR3 is 12 amino acids long. This CDR3 reads CASALADYEQYF. CDR3 DNA: TGTGCCAGCGCCCTAGCAGACTACGAGCAGTACTTC.

As for this clone: This same CDR3 is encoded by further DNA sequences in the sample. This chain connects TRBV11-3 to TRBJ2-1; 10 bases are shared with TRBD2. The ends lost 4 bases at V and 5 bases at J; junction bases unmatched: 5. The CDR3 has 15 residues. CDR1 and CDR2 from the germline V gene are SGHNT and YENEEA. The CDR3 DNA sequence: TGTGCCAGCAGCTACGTAGCGGGAGGTCACAATGAGCAGTTCTTC. Its protein is CASSYVAGGHNEQFF.

V and J are TRBV5-1 and TRBJ2-7, with D perhaps TRBD2 (7 bases). The V gene's germline CDR1 is SGHRS and CDR2 YFSETQ. Trimming removed 6 bases at V and 2 bases at J, with 21 bases between. CDR3 length equals 16 residues. In DNA, the CDR3 is TGCGCCAGCAACCCCGACCCGGGGGGCGTAGCCTACGAGCAGTACTTC. Residues: CASNPDPGGVAYEQYF.

The genes are TRBV5-1 and TRBJ2-5; TRBD1 matches 8 bases. The CDR3 consists of 13 residues. V dropped 7 bases and J dropped 4; count of bases not matched to a gene: 6. CDR1 is SGHRS and CDR2 is YFSETQ in the germline V gene. The CDR3, as DNA: TGCGCCAGCGGTGAAACAGGGGGAGAGACCCAGTACTTC. This translates into CASGETGGETQYF.

V gene TRBV29-1 combines with J gene TRBJ1-4; the D is unclear. The CDR3 covers 12 residues. Germline CDR1 reads SQVTM; CDR2 reads ANQGSEA. Deletions cut 4 bases from V and 8 bases from J, with 11 bases between. The CDR3 DNA sequence: TGCAGCGTTGCGAGGGTAGGGGAAAAACTGTTTTTT. Its protein product is CSVARVGEKLFF.

This clone was found a few times. This chain uses TRBV2 with TRBJ2-2, with TRBD2 matching over 8 bases. Germline V gene lookup returns CDR1 SNHLY and CDR2 FYNNEI. The CDR3 length is 15 residues. V lost 6 bases, J lost 2 bases, and 5 bases stayed unmatched. CDR3 sequence: CASSASGGNTGELFF. The CDR3 DNA is TGTGCCAGCAGCGCAAGCGGGGGAAACACCGGGGAGCTGTTTTTT.

V and J are TRBV2 and TRBJ1-5; D is ambiguous. Looked up from germline, CDR1 is SNHLY and CDR2 is FYNNEI. Trimming took off 6 bases at V and 1 base at J, with 4 bases between the two ends. The CDR3 runs 12 residues. CDR3 amino acids: CASSYSNQPQHF. The DNA for the CDR3 is TGTGCCAGCAGCTACAGCAATCAGCCCCAGCATTTT.